This TCR beta chain was sequenced for a study of post-analysis software for immune sequencing data. Study-level information: The patients showed relapsing-remitting, secondary progressive and progressive-relapsing multiple sclerosis courses.

cDNA libraries for TCR beta contained unique molecular identifiers. TCRdb re-called the PCR reads through MiXCR, storing one row per CDR3 protein. This table holds roughly 730,000 distinct CDR3 sequences, less than 35% found once. Trimming pared 4 bases from V and 2 bases from J, leaving 9 bases between. CDR3 length equals 13 residues. Germline CDR1 and CDR2: SGHRS and YFSETQ. Study-wide points: Compared with controls, patients had more of 4 or 5 TRBV segments, including TRBV5-6, TRBV5-1 and TRBV20-1. Multiple sclerosis patients had significantly lower normalized Chao1 diversity than controls.

This clonotype was detected once. Its antigen is unknown. The rearrangement joins TRBV5-1 to TRBJ1-1, with D unclear. The source of this sequence is a girl aged 10 to 17 with multiple sclerosis. Sequencing was performed on blood. The CDR3, as DNA: TGCGCCAGCAGCGTTGGTGATAACACTGAAGCTTTCTTT. Encoded protein: CASSVGDNTEAFF.